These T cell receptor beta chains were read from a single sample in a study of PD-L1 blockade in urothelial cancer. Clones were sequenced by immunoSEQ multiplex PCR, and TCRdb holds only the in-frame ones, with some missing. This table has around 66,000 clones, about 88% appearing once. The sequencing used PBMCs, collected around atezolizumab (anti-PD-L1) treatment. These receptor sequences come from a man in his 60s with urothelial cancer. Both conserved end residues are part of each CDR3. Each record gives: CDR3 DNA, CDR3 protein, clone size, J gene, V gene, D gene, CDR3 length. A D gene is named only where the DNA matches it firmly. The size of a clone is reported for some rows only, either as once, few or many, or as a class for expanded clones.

TGTGCCAGTAGTACAACTACAAGGGGGCTACACGAGCAGTACTTC CASSTTTRGLHEQYF . TRBJ2-7 TRBV19 TRBD1 15
TGTGCCAGCAGAACTACAGGGGGCGGCACTGAAGCTTTCTTT CASRTTGGGTEAFF once TRBJ1-1 TRBV2 TRBD1 14
TGTGCTAGCAGCTCCGGGACTTTGAACACCGGGGAGCTGTTTTTT CASSSGTLNTGELFF . TRBJ2-2 TRBV7-7 . 15
TGTGCCAGCAGCGTAGCAGCCCCGGGACAGGGGACCGCTAACTATGGCTACACCTTC CASSVAAPGQGTANYGYTF . TRBJ1-2 TRBV9 TRBD1 19
TGTGCCTGGAGACGGACAGTGAACTCCTACGAGCAGTACTTC CAWRRTVNSYEQYF . TRBJ2-7 TRBV30 . 14
TGTGCCAGCAGTTACTCATTCATGAACACTGAAGCTTTCTTT CASSYSFMNTEAFF . TRBJ1-1 TRBV6-6 . 14
TGTGCCAGCAGGCAGCGGGAGGCAGATACGCAGTATTTT CASRQREADTQYF . TRBJ2-3 TRBV6-5 TRBD2 13
TGTGCCTGGGACGGGGGTAGAGGAAACACCATATATTTT CAWDGGRGNTIYF . TRBJ1-3 TRBV30 . 13
TGCGCCAGCAGCCAGCCCGGGACAGGGGTAAACATTCAGTACTTC CASSQPGTGVNIQYF . TRBJ2-4 TRBV4-1 TRBD1 15
TGTGCCAGCAGCTTAATCTCTGCGGACGAGCAGTACTTC CASSLISADEQYF . TRBJ2-7 TRBV7-2 . 13
TGTGCCAGCAGCTTAGTCGCCCCCTGGGGGGTCACTGTCACTGAGCAGTTCTTC CASSLVAPWGVTVTEQFF once TRBJ2-1 TRBV7-9 . 18
TGTGCCAGCAGCGTAGCTCGTCGCGCTTCGAACACCGGGGAGCTGTTTTTT CASSVARRASNTGELFF once TRBJ2-2 TRBV9 . 17
TGTGCCAGCTCCGGGAGGGCCGGCACAGATACGCAGTATTTT CASSGRAGTDTQYF . TRBJ2-3 TRBV11-2 TRBD2 14
TGTGCCTGGAGTGTTTGGAGGGACGGCTACACCTTC CAWSVWRDGYTF . TRBJ1-2 TRBV30 . 12
TGTGCCAGCAGCTCAGGGGCTGGGGCCAACGTCCTGACTTTC CASSSGAGANVLTF . TRBJ2-6 TRBV11-1 . 14
TGCGCCAGCAGCTTCTTATCCGGGACAGGGGGCACCGGGGAGCTGTTTTTT CASSFLSGTGGTGELFF . TRBJ2-2 TRBV5-1 TRBD1 17
TGTGCCAGCAGCAACAGCCGAAGACGCAATCAGCCCCAGCATTTT CASSNSRRRNQPQHF . TRBJ1-5 TRBV28 . 15
TGCGCCACAGAGACAGGGGGTGACAATCAGCCCCAGCATTTT CATETGGDNQPQHF . TRBJ1-5 TRBV10-1 TRBD1 14
TGTGCCAGCAGCCAAGAAGGGGGCCCTGGGGCCAACGTCCTGACTTTC CASSQEGGPGANVLTF . TRBJ2-6 TRBV4-2 TRBD1 16
TGTGCCAGCAGCTTAGCCACCCCTCTAGCGGGAGCGGATACGCAGTATTTT CASSLATPLAGADTQYF few TRBJ2-3 TRBV11-2 TRBD2 17
TGCAGCGTTGAAGACGCCACAGCCCCGCACAATGAGCAGTTCTTC CSVEDATAPHNEQFF . TRBJ2-1 TRBV29-1 . 15
TGCAGCGCCGAAGGGACTAGCGGGAGGTCTGTCTGGGATGAGCAGTTCTTC CSAEGTSGRSVWDEQFF . TRBJ2-1 TRBV29-1 TRBD2 17
TGTGCCAGCAGCCCCAGGGCCCTCGGCGGGGAGCTGTTTTTT CASSPRALGGELFF few TRBJ2-2 TRBV7-9 . 14
TGTGCCAGCAGCTCTAGCGCGAGCACAGATACGCAGTATTTT CASSSSASTDTQYF . TRBJ2-3 TRBV9 . 14
TGCAGCGTGACTAGCGGGAGGCGGCACACCGGGGAGCTGTTTTTT CSVTSGRRHTGELFF . TRBJ2-2 TRBV29-1 TRBD2 15
TGTGCCAGCAGCTACCGGGACAGGGAAGTACCAGAGACCCAGTACTTC CASSYRDREVPETQYF . TRBJ2-5 TRBV11-2 TRBD1 16
TGTGCCAGCAGTAGGTCCGGGACAGTGAACACTGAAGCTTTCTTT CASSRSGTVNTEAFF . TRBJ1-1 TRBV6-5 TRBD1 15
TGTGCCAGCAGCTCCCGACCGACTAATCAGCCCCAGCATTTT CASSSRPTNQPQHF . TRBJ1-5 TRBV5-4 . 14
TGTGCCAGCCGGGGAGTCGTAAACACTGAAGCTTTCTTT CASRGVVNTEAFF . TRBJ1-1 TRBV18 . 13
TGTGCCAGCGCCGGGGAAATCTCTGGAAACACCATATATTTT CASAGEISGNTIYF . TRBJ1-3 TRBV7-9 . 14
TGTGCCAGCAGCTCCTGGACTGATACAGATACGCAGTATTTT CASSSWTDTDTQYF . TRBJ2-3 TRBV5-8 . 14
TGTGCCAGCAGCTTATCTAGCGGATACACCGGGGAGCTGTTTTTT CASSLSSGYTGELFF once TRBJ2-2 TRBV7-9 TRBD2 15
TGCGCCAACAGCTTGGTACGGGGGGGCCCCGGGGAGCTGTTTTTT CANSLVRGGPGELFF . TRBJ2-2 TRBV5-1 TRBD2 15
TGTGCCAGCAGTTACTCCCACAGCTATGGCTACACCTTC CASSYSHSYGYTF . TRBJ1-2 TRBV6-7 . 13
TGCGCCAGCGGCGGAGCGGGTGCCTACAATGAGCAGTTCTTC CASGGAGAYNEQFF . TRBJ2-1 TRBV5-1 . 14
TGTGCCATCAGCCAGGGGTCTGGAAACACCATATATTTT CAISQGSGNTIYF . TRBJ1-3 TRBV10-3 . 13
TGTGCCAGCTCACCCCGGGTGGGGCGCGACTATGGCTACACCTTC CASSPRVGRDYGYTF . TRBJ1-2 TRBV18 . 15
TGCGCCAGCAGCTTGGATCCCCTCGGGGACACTGAAGCTTTCTTT CASSLDPLGDTEAFF . TRBJ1-1 TRBV5-1 . 15
TGTGCCATCCGAGGGGGGGCTGGGGCCAACGTCCTGACTTTC CAIRGGAGANVLTF . TRBJ2-6 TRBV10-3 . 14
TGTGCCAGCAGCGTACAGGGCATCGCCTATGGCTACACCTTC CASSVQGIAYGYTF . TRBJ1-2 TRBV9 . 14
TGTGCCAGCTCACCCGTCGGGGGGGAGCAGTTCTTC CASSPVGGEQFF . TRBJ2-1 TRBV18 TRBD2 12
TGTGCCAGCAGCTCGGACAGGGGGACTGAAGCTTTCTTT CASSSDRGTEAFF . TRBJ1-1 TRBV7-3 TRBD1 13
TGTGCCAGCAGTTACTCGCCCAATCGGGATTCACCCCTCCACTTT CASSYSPNRDSPLHF . TRBJ1-6 TRBV6-5 . 15
TGCGCCAGCAGCTTGGAACAAGTGAATGAAAAACTGTTTTTT CASSLEQVNEKLFF . TRBJ1-4 TRBV5-1 . 14
TGCGCCAGCAGCCCGACAGGGGGCAACACTGAAGCTTTCTTT CASSPTGGNTEAFF . TRBJ1-1 TRBV5-1 TRBD1 14
TGTGCCAGCAGCTTGGACAGGGTGGAAGAGACCCAGTACTTC CASSLDRVEETQYF . TRBJ2-5 TRBV5-8 . 14
TGTGCCAGTAGTGAACCGGGACAGGGGGCGCCTGAAGCTTTCTTT CASSEPGQGAPEAFF . TRBJ1-1 TRBV19 TRBD1 15
TGTGCCAGCAGCCCCCTTCGTGCGAACACCGGGGAGCTGTTTTTT CASSPLRANTGELFF once TRBJ2-2 TRBV9 . 15
TGTGCCACCAGAGGGAGAGGGAGACTAGACCCCGGGGAGCTGTTTTTT CATRGRGRLDPGELFF medium-sized TRBJ2-2 TRBV15 . 16
TGTGCCAGCAGTGTGGACAATTGGGACACTGAAGCTTTCTTT CASSVDNWDTEAFF . TRBJ1-1 TRBV25-1 . 14
TGCGCCAGCAGCCACTTAGCGGAAAGCTCCTACGAGCAGTACTTC CASSHLAESSYEQYF . TRBJ2-7 TRBV4-1 . 15
TGTGCCAGCAGTGACCTACCGGGACAGTCGGGAAACACCATATATTTT CASSDLPGQSGNTIYF . TRBJ1-3 TRBV7-9 TRBD1 16
TGCGCCAGCAGCCAAGCCCTCTCTAGCGGGAGGGCGTCCGGGGAGCTGTTTTTT CASSQALSSGRASGELFF . TRBJ2-2 TRBV4-3 TRBD2 18
TGTGCCAGCAGCTTATCCGGGGGGGGAAACATTCAGTACTTC CASSLSGGGNIQYF . TRBJ2-4 TRBV7-2 TRBD2 14
TGTGCCAGCAGCTCGCGGACAGATACGCAGTATTTT CASSSRTDTQYF . TRBJ2-3 TRBV11-2 . 12
TGTGCCAGCAGCTTAAACCGACTCTTTTACGAGCAGTACTTC CASSLNRLFYEQYF . TRBJ2-7 TRBV11-3 . 14
TGTGCCAGCAGTGACCGTGGCAGAAACTATGGCTACACCTTC CASSDRGRNYGYTF . TRBJ1-2 TRBV25-1 . 14
TGTGCCAGCAATATACAGGGGGTAGAGGAAAAACTGTTTTTT CASNIQGVEEKLFF . TRBJ1-4 TRBV2 TRBD1 14
TGTGCCAGCAGCCCCCAGGGGGCGCGAGGCTACACCTTC CASSPQGARGYTF . TRBJ1-2 TRBV5-4 TRBD1 13
TGCGCCAGCAGCCAAGGGGACAGGGGAAAGGGGAATCAGCCCCAGCATTTT CASSQGDRGKGNQPQHF . TRBJ1-5 TRBV4-1 TRBD1 17